This T cell receptor (beta chain) was recovered during a study of chemoradiotherapy in HPV16-positive cancers. Across the whole study: A couple of HPV16-positive patients' cells yielded candidate HPV-specific clones and common motifs.

The protocol was immunoSEQ multiplex PCR, while the TCRdb copy is restricted to in-frame clones and leaves out a portion. The data hold about 66,000 clones, with 88% observed a single time. After removal of 4 bases from V and 4 bases from J, the junction contained 8 bases not matched to a gene. Germline assignment: CDR1 PRHDT and CDR2 FYEKMQ (reference sequence). The CDR3 is 16 residues long. With regard to this clone: Antigen specificity is unknown.

Over chemoradiotherapy, repertoires were sampled more than once. Study-level findings and limits: Candidate HPV-specific clones and E7-related TCR motifs grew in tumor during treatment. For HPV16-positive patients, expanding HPV-responsive T cells associated with longer recurrence-free survival.

The material sequenced was blood, taken from a patient who underwent chemoradiotherapy. The rearrangement joins TRBV13 to TRBJ2-7; 12 nucleotides match TRBD2. This TCR was sampled from a human donor with HPV-associated anogenital cancer. CDR3 in amino acids: CASSSSGRVQGYEQYF. CDR3 sequence (DNA): TGTGCCAGCAGCTCTAGCGGGAGGGTCCAGGGGTACGAGCAGTACTTC.